These 7 T cell receptor beta chains were all obtained from the same sample, sequenced in a study of monozygotic twins with inflammatory bowel disease. After re-calling the 5' RACE reads, TCRdb lists one entry per CDR3 protein, DNA absent. The sample includes approximately 160,000 distinct CDR3 sequences. Sequenced sample: blood. These TCRs come from a human donor with ulcerative colitis or Crohn's disease, or a healthy co-twin of an affected twin (not recorded which).

V gene TRBV12-3 or TRBV12-4 combines with J gene TRBJ2-1; the TCRdb call, TRBD2, lacks DNA for checking. The CDR3 extends over 15 amino acids. This CDR3 reads CASSKGLAAVNEQFF.

The chain recombines TRBV7-2 with TRBJ1-5. The CDR3 extends over 13 amino acids. The germline gives CDR1 SGHTA, CDR2 FQGNSA. The CDR3 sequence: CASSQRGDQPQHF.

This chain joins TRBV5-1 and TRBJ2-1; TCRdb's D call of TRBD2 is untestable without DNA. CDR3 size: 19 residues. Germline V CDR1 and CDR2: SGHRS, YFSETQ. The CDR3 sequence is CASSSRISGRIAPYNEQFF.

The rearrangement uses TRBV29-1 and TRBJ1-2. Germline assignment: CDR1 SQVTM and CDR2 ANQGSEA. CDR3 length equals 14 residues. The CDR3 here is CSVDKRDLGYGYTF. The whole variable domain, remainder taken from reference TRBV29-1 and TRBJ1-2, is SAVISQKPSRDICQRGTSLTIQCQVDSQVTMMFWYRQQPGQSLTLIATANQGSEATYESGFVIDKFPISRPNLTFSTLTVSNMSPEDSSIYLCSVDKRDLGYGYTFGSGTRLTVV.

V gene TRBV11-2 combines with J gene TRBJ2-1; TCRdb picks TRBD1, but there is no DNA to check that call. CDR1 SGHAT and CDR2 FQNNGV come from the germline V gene. The CDR3 length is 16 residues. The CDR3 loop is CASSLDTPQGRDEQFF.

This chain connects TRBV7-2 to TRBJ2-2; without DNA, the TCRdb call of TRBD2 cannot be checked. The CDR3 sequence is 16 residues long. The germline gives CDR1 SGHTA, CDR2 FQGNSA. Here the CDR3 reads CASSLLLPEGTGELFF.

The CDR3 sequence is CASSGLREDTQYF. This chain joins TRBV9 and TRBJ2-3; TCRdb indicates TRBD2, and absent DNA this call remains unverified. Germline lookup yields CDR1 SGDLS and CDR2 YYNGEE. The CDR3 has 13 residues.